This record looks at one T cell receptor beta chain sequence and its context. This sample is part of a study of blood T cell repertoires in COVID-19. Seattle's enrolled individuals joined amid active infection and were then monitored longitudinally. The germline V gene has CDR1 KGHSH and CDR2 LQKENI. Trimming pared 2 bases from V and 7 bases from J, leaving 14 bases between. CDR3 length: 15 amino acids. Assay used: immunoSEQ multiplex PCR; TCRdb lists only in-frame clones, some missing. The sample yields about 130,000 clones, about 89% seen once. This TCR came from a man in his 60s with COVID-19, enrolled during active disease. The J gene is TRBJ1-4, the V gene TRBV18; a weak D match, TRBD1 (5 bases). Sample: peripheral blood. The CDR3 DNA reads TGTGCCAGCTCACCAACTCAGGGTATGACTGAAAAACTGTTTTTT. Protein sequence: CASSPTQGMTEKLFF. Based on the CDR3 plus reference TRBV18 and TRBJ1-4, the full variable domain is NAGVMQNPRHLVRRRGQEARLRCSPMKGHSHVYWYRQLPEEGLKFMVYLQKENIIDESGMPKERFSAEFPKEGPSILRIQQVVRGDSAAYFCASSPTQGMTEKLFFGSGTQLSVL.